A single sample is the source of the 26 T cell receptor beta chains below, sequenced in a study of blood T cell repertoires in COVID-19. Sequenced by immunoSEQ multiplex PCR; TCRdb stores in-frame clones only, minus some. The sample yields tens of thousands of clones, about 85% seen once. The sample consisted of peripheral blood. These receptor sequences come from a man aged 60 to 75 with active or convalescent COVID-19.

The chain carries TRBV5-4 and TRBJ1-1; the D gene is possibly TRBD1 (6 bases). The germline V gene has CDR1 SGHNT and CDR2 YYREEE (reference sequence). Trimming removed 0 bases from V and 0 bases from J, with 9 bases in between. The CDR3 runs 15 residues. The CDR3 coding sequence is TGTGCCAGCAGCTTGGCGGGGACACTGAACACTGAAGCTTTCTTT. Translating it yields CASSLAGTLNTEAFF.

The gene calls are TRBV28 and TRBJ1-5; tentatively, D is TRBD1 (5 bases). This CDR3 comprises 14 residues. The germline V and J ends were trimmed by 5 bases and 0 bases, with 8 bases remaining between them. Germline CDR1 is MDHEN and CDR2 is SYDVKM. CDR3: CASSVDISNQPQHF. The CDR3 nucleotides are TGTGCCAGCAGTGTGGACATTAGCAATCAGCCCCAGCATTTT.

The chain links TRBV6-2 or TRBV6-3 to TRBJ1-5, with D maybe TRBD1 (6 bases). V gave up 2 bases and J gave up 3 bases, with 14 bases separating them. CDR1 is MNHEY, CDR2 SVGEGT, per germline. The CDR3 has 16 amino acids. The CDR3 spells CASSYRGDTINQPQHF. Written as DNA, the CDR3 is TGTGCCAGCAGTTACAGAGGGGACACAATCAATCAGCCCCAGCATTTT.

The chain carries TRBV10-3 and TRBJ1-5; TRBD1 might be the D (6 bases). This CDR3 contains 15 residues. Germline V gene data show CDR1 as ENHRY and CDR2 as SYGVKD. Trimming pared 3 bases from V and 6 bases from J, leaving 15 bases between. The CDR3 reads CAISDPHNRAQPQHF. The CDR3 DNA follows: TGTGCCATCAGTGACCCACATAACAGGGCTCAGCCCCAGCATTTT.

The chain links TRBV7-9 to TRBJ2-3; a weak D match, TRBD1 (6 bases). The CDR3 spans 15 residues. Germline V gives CDR1 SEHNR, CDR2 FQNEAQ (reference sequence). Between the trimmed V and J ends, which lost 0 bases and 2 bases, there was a span of 9 bases. This CDR3 is CASSLAQGNTDTQYF. In DNA form, the CDR3 reads TGTGCCAGCAGCTTAGCCCAGGGGAACACAGATACGCAGTATTTT.

This rearrangement joins TRBV28 to TRBJ1-1; 7 positions match TRBD1. V lost 1 base and J lost 0; bases outside the gene matches: 8. The CDR3 is 17 amino acids. CDR1 MDHEN and CDR2 SYDVKM come from the germline V gene. The CDR3 DNA sequence: TGTGCCAGCAGTTTATACCCGCCGGGACAGCTGAACACTGAAGCTTTCTTT. This gives the protein CASSLYPPGQLNTEAFF.

CDR3 amino acids: CSARAVKQEYF. The CDR3 DNA reads as TGCAGTGCTAGAGCGGTAAAGCAAGAGTATTTT. The chain recombines TRBV20-1 with TRBJ2-3; no reliable D call. CDR3 length: 11 amino acids. Germline assignment: CDR1 DFQATT and CDR2 SNEGSKA (reference sequence). V shed 1 base and J shed 13 bases, with 12 bases lying between them.

The chain carries TRBV6-5 and TRBJ2-2; 7 bases fit TRBD2. CDR3 length equals 13 residues. CDR1 is MNHEY and CDR2 is SVGAGI in the germline V gene. With 8 bases clipped from V and 5 bases from J, the junction kept 5 bases outside the gene matches. This CDR3 is CASRWGGTGELFF. The CDR3 DNA follows: TGTGCCAGCCGGTGGGGGGGGACCGGGGAGCTGTTTTTT.

The V and J genes are TRBV3-1 (or the pseudogene TRBV3-2) and TRBJ2-7, with 10 bases that match TRBD2. This CDR3 spans 18 amino acids. Germline CDR1 and CDR2: LGHDT and YNNKEL (reference sequence). The ends lost 0 bases at V and 7 bases at J; junction bases unmatched: 15. The CDR3 nucleotides are TGTGCCAGCAGCCAAGATCGAACGAGCGGGAGGGCCCCGGGTGAGCAGTACGTC. This sequence encodes CASSQDRTSGRAPGEQYV.

The chain carries TRBV3-1 (or the pseudogene TRBV3-2) and TRBJ2-2, with a possible D match to TRBD1 (5 bases). This CDR3 is built from 16 residues. Germline V gives CDR1 LGHDT, CDR2 YNNKEL (reference sequence). V lost 0 bases to trimming and J lost 6 bases, with 14 bases between them. CDR3 region: CASSQDGPGAPGELFF. The CDR3, as DNA: TGTGCCAGCAGCCAAGATGGGCCTGGGGCGCCCGGGGAGCTGTTTTTT.

The CDR3 sequence: CSVAGAGGGEDTQYF. CDR3 DNA: TGCAGCGTTGCTGGAGCAGGAGGAGGAGAAGATACGCAGTATTTT. This sequence joins TRBV29-1 and TRBJ2-3; TRBD2 might be the D (5 bases). Trimming shortened V by 4 bases and J by 5 bases, and 19 bases separated the two germline ends. This CDR3 contains 15 residues. CDR1 is SQVTM and CDR2 is ANQGSEA in the germline V gene.

This rearrangement joins TRBV28 to TRBJ1-3, with D possibly TRBD1 on 5 matching bases. From germline, CDR1 is MDHEN and CDR2 SYDVKM. Between the trimmed V and J ends, which lost 8 bases and 4 bases, there was a span of 33 bases. CDR3 size: 20 residues. The CDR3 sequence: CASWGDPSRGEGAVGNTIYF. DNA for the CDR3: TGTGCCAGCTGGGGGGATCCATCCCGGGGAGAAGGGGCGGTAGGAAACACCATATATTTT.

The genes are TRBV24-1 and TRBJ1-5, with 7 bases lining up with TRBD1. The CDR3 sequence is 15 residues long. CDR1 KGHDR and CDR2 SFDVKD come from the germline V gene. Unmatched junction bases numbered 5, after V lost 4 bases and J lost 3 bases. CDR3 nucleotide sequence: TGTGCCACCAGTGACTCGGGGACAGACAATCAGCCCCAGCATTTT. The encoded protein is CATSDSGTDNQPQHF.

V gene TRBV18 combines with J gene TRBJ2-3, with a possible D match to TRBD2 (6 bases). CDR1 and CDR2 from the germline V gene are KGHSH and LQKENI. The CDR3 is 15 amino acids. The ends were cut back, 3 bases at V and 8 bases at J, with 18 bases in the middle. CDR3 loop: CASSPRDGGIGTQYF. CDR3 nucleotides: TGTGCCAGCTCACCGAGGGACGGCGGGATTGGTACGCAGTATTTT. The whole variable domain, filled in from reference TRBV18 and TRBJ2-3, reads NAGVMQNPRHLVRRRGQEARLRCSPMKGHSHVYWYRQLPEEGLKFMVYLQKENIIDESGMPKERFSAEFPKEGPSILRIQQVVRGDSAAYFCASSPRDGGIGTQYFGPGTRLTVL.

This chain links TRBV5-1 with TRBJ2-1; 9 nucleotides agree with TRBD1. The CDR3 is made up of 14 amino acids. The J segment lost 5 bases and the V segment lost 2 bases, leaving 2 bases of the junction unmatched. Germline assignment: CDR1 SGHRS and CDR2 YFSETQ. In nucleotides, the CDR3 is TGCGCCAGCAGCTTAAGGACAGGGGACAATGAGCAGTTCTTC. As protein: CASSLRTGDNEQFF.

This chain uses TRBV19 with TRBJ1-3, with a possible D match to TRBD1 (6 bases). V was pared by 4 bases and J by 4 bases, with 8 bases between. CDR3 size: 13 residues. The V gene's germline CDR1 is LNHDA and CDR2 SQIVND (reference sequence). CDR3 nucleotides: TGTGCCAGTAGTACCGACAGGGGAAACACCATATATTTT. This sequence encodes CASSTDRGNTIYF. Full variable domain (outside the CDR3, taken from reference TRBV19 and TRBJ1-3): DGGITQSPKYLFRKEGQNVTLSCEQNLNHDAMYWYRQDPGQGLRLIYYSQIVNDFQKGDIAEGYSVSREKKESFPLTVTSAQKNPTAFYLCASSTDRGNTIYFGEGSWLTVV.

In its sample, this clone was seen a few times. The J gene is TRBJ1-3, the V gene TRBV28; possibly TRBD1 for D (5 bases). The length of the CDR3 is 16 residues. The V end was cut by 6 bases, the J end by 3 bases, with 18 bases between. Germline V gives CDR1 MDHEN, CDR2 SYDVKM. The CDR3 DNA sequence: TGTGCCAGCAGGGTAGGGCAGGGCTTGATTGGAAACACCATATATTTT. This encodes CASRVGQGLIGNTIYF.

V and J are TRBV28 and TRBJ1-2, with D possibly TRBD1 on 6 matching bases. Germline V CDR1 and CDR2: MDHEN, SYDVKM. This CDR3 spans 14 amino acids. V was clipped by 2 bases and J by 4 bases, with 11 bases between them. Here the CDR3 DNA reads TGTGCCAGCAGTTTAGGGGACAACCCCTATGGCTACACCTTC. Encoded protein: CASSLGDNPYGYTF.

The chain links TRBV6-5 to TRBJ1-6; the match to TRBD1 covers 8 bases. The junction had 9 bases not matched to a gene; V was cut back by 6 bases and J by 8 bases. This CDR3 is 15 amino acids long. In germline, CDR1 is MNHEY, CDR2 SVGAGI. CDR3 nucleotides: TGTGCCAGCAGGCACGACAGGGGAGAGTATTCACCCCTCCACTTT. Amino acids: CASRHDRGEYSPLHF.

The chain joins TRBV3-1 (or the pseudogene TRBV3-2) to TRBJ2-6; D is undetermined. Germline assignment: CDR1 LGHDT and CDR2 YNNKEL (reference sequence). The CDR3 is 14 amino acids. V was clipped by 5 bases and J by 3 bases, with 8 bases between them. DNA of the CDR3: TGTGCCAGCAGCAACAGCTATGGGGCCAACGTCCTGACTTTC. It translates to CASSNSYGANVLTF.

V gene TRBV20-1 combines with J gene TRBJ2-5; 7 nucleotides match TRBD2. Per the germline V gene, CDR1 is DFQATT and CDR2 is SNEGSKA (reference sequence). The CDR3 loop spans 15 amino acids. V lost 3 bases and J lost 7; bases outside the gene matches: 14. The CDR3, as DNA: TGCAGTGCTAGTAGGGCTAGCGGAAAAGCAGGGACCCAGTACTTC. Translated: CSASRASGKAGTQYF.

The J gene is TRBJ2-3, the V gene TRBV27; 9 bases align to TRBD2. The V gene's germline CDR1 is MNHEY and CDR2 SMNVEV (reference sequence). Trimming took 2 bases from V and 3 from J; bases not matched to a gene: 6. The CDR3 has 16 amino acids. For the CDR3, the DNA is TGTGCCAGCAGTTTAGGGCAGCTAGCGGGAACAGATACGCAGTATTTT. Its protein is CASSLGQLAGTDTQYF.

The rearrangement uses TRBV27 and TRBJ2-1, with TRBD2 matching 12 bases. In germline, CDR1 is MNHEY, CDR2 SMNVEV (reference sequence). The trim removed 4 bases at V and 2 bases at J, leaving 3 bases unmatched. The CDR3 sequence is 16 residues long. CDR3 DNA: TGTGCCAGCAGTTCCCCTAGCGGGGGGGCCTACAATGAGCAGTTCTTC. Encoded protein: CASSSPSGGAYNEQFF.

The chain links TRBV6-5 to TRBJ1-3; D unresolved. Per germline, CDR1 MNHEY and CDR2 SVGAGI. The length of the CDR3 is 12 residues. V lost 6 bases and J 2 bases, leaving 5 bases between the germline ends. The CDR3 region is CASSQAGNTIYF. The CDR3 DNA follows: TGTGCCAGCAGCCAGGCTGGAAACACCATATATTTT.

The chain combines TRBV2 with TRBJ1-1; 7 bases fit TRBD1. CDR3 length: 15 amino acids. Germline assignment: CDR1 SNHLY and CDR2 FYNNEI. Trimming removed 5 bases from V and 4 bases from J; junction bases left unmatched: 10. CDR3 nucleotides: TGTGCCAGCAGTTTTGACAGGGTTGGAGGCACTGAAGCTTTCTTT. It translates to CASSFDRVGGTEAFF.

This clone has just a few counts. V usage is TRBV9 and J usage is TRBJ2-2, with 7 nucleotides matching TRBD2. Looked up from germline, CDR1 is SGDLS and CDR2 is YYNGEE. The junction had 6 bases not matched to a gene; V was cut back by 4 bases and J by 0 bases. CDR3 length equals 16 residues. The CDR3 loop is CASSTRLAPNTGELFF. The CDR3 DNA reads TGTGCCAGCAGCACCCGACTAGCCCCGAACACCGGGGAGCTGTTTTTT.